The clone carrying this T cell receptor (beta chain) was seen only once. The antigen remains undetermined. CDR3 size: 13 residues. V was pared by 0 bases and J by 3 bases, with 7 bases between. Germline V gives CDR1 SGHDT, CDR2 YYEEEE. This sample stems from a study of a mutant IDH1 vaccine in newly diagnosed glioma. Across the whole study: Weeks 1, 3, 5, 7, 11, 15, 19 and 23 were when patients received their eight vaccinations.

Time point indicated: week 5, during vaccination. Vaccination comprised doses that each held 300 ug of mutant IDH1 20-mer peptide, plus topical imiquimod. TCRdb's copy holds only in-frame clones and misses some; the assay was immunoSEQ multiplex PCR. The table has 35,000 or so clones, just under 85% seen once. The receptor comes from a man aged 25 to 40 with glioma. The chain carries TRBV5-6 and TRBJ2-7, with a weak D call TRBD2 (5 bases). This material consisted of PBMCs, taken from a glioma patient whose treatment included an IDH1 peptide vaccine. The CDR3 protein is CASSLAAVYEQYF. For the CDR3, the DNA is TGTGCCAGCAGCTTGGCAGCGGTCTACGAGCAGTACTTC.